This T cell receptor (beta chain) derives from a study of monozygotic twins with inflammatory bowel disease. Regarding the study as a whole: With others, IBD patients shared fewer clonotypes than healthy twins did, especially with disease activity.

The CDR3 loop spans 11 amino acids. Germline loops: CDR1 SGDLS, CDR2 YYNGEE. Per-sample cDNA came from eight separate reactions. TCRdb re-analyzed the 5' RACE reads; it lists each CDR3 protein once, without DNA. The clone table shows 140,000 to 150,000 distinct CDR3 sequences, with the ten largest holding 0.95% to 1.5%. Remarks on this clonotype: Antigen: not known.

This TCR came from a human donor with ulcerative colitis or Crohn's disease, or a healthy co-twin of an affected twin (not recorded which). The sequenced material came from blood. The chain carries TRBV9 and TRBJ2-5. CDR3 amino acids: CASSVEETQYF.